Sequencing of this TCR beta chain was carried out in a study of T cells in Graves' hyperthyroidism and ophthalmopathy. V lost 3 bases to trimming and J lost 4 bases, with 12 bases between them. CDR3 size: 15 residues. Germline lookup yields CDR1 MNHGY and CDR2 SVAAGI. Study-wide results and caveats: Patients with ophthalmopathy were separated from those with stable hyperthyroidism by a 13 V-J model. Blood also carried most thyroid clonotypes expanded above 0.001.

It was at first hyperthyroidism diagnosis, before any ophthalmopathy symptoms, that the blood sample was taken. The CDR3 regions of TCR beta were amplified from RNA transcripts. First-round RT-PCR targeting the TCR CDR3 was performed with the HTBI primer set. TCRdb ran MiXCR on the multiplex PCR reads and lists one entry per CDR3 protein. The sample has roughly 500,000 distinct CDR3 sequences, 11% to 15% seen once. Concerning this clonotype itself: Antigen specificity is unknown. This may be a read error, as it is one base from a much larger clone.

The clonotype originates from a woman aged 25 to 39 with Graves' hyperthyroidism that later progressed to Graves' ophthalmopathy. The chain employs TRBV6-9 and TRBJ2-2, with D unresolved. The specimen sequenced was blood. Written as DNA, the CDR3 is TGTGCCAGCAGTTACAGCTACCCCATCACCGGGGAGCTGTTTTTT. Its protein product is CASSYSYPITGELFF.